This TCR beta chain appears in the sequencing data of a study of CD8 T cells in ankylosing spondylitis. Study-level results: What seemed typical of ankylosing spondylitis blood was a TCR beta motif built from roughly eight highly homologous variants.

As concerns this clonotype: No antigen is known for it.

This CDR3 is built from 19 residues. CDR1 is MNHNS and CDR2 is SASEGT in the germline V gene. Trimming cost V 4 bases and J 1 base, with 23 bases left between them. A single record per CDR3 protein comes from TCRdb applying MiXCR to the 5' RACE reads. The table records roughly 440,000 distinct CDR3 sequences, approximately 17% of them present only once. Sequenced material: blood, either unsorted or a sorted T cell fraction (not recorded which). The receptor was isolated from a male donor with ankylosing spondylitis. The rearrangement uses TRBV6-1 and TRBJ1-5, with a weak D call TRBD1 (6 bases). Here the CDR3 reads CASSANARGGFGSNQPQHF. The CDR3 DNA follows: TGTGCCAGCAGTGCCAACGCCAGGGGTGGGTTTGGCAGCAATCAGCCCCAGCATTTT.